These 27 T cell receptor beta chains share one sample of origin, sequenced in a study of cytomegalovirus exposure and HLA in healthy donors. Use of 60 Vbeta and 13 Jbeta primers characterized the PCR. Only in-frame clones appear in the TCRdb table, and some are missing; sequencing was by immunoSEQ multiplex PCR. The sample has 130,000 to 150,000 clones, roughly four fifths seen once. The sample consisted of PBMCs. All receptors come from a woman aged 60-75 years in good health and CMV-seropositive.

The CDR3 protein is CASSGLTEAFF. The CDR3 nucleotides are TGTGCCAGCAGTGGACTCACTGAAGCTTTCTTT. The rearrangement uses TRBV6-1 and TRBJ1-1; D ambiguous. The V and J ends lost 4 bases and 4 bases respectively, with 4 bases between them. The CDR3 sequence is 11 residues long. Germline V gives CDR1 MNHNS, CDR2 SASEGT.

This chain links TRBV28 with TRBJ2-7; D possibly corresponds to TRBD1 (5 bases). Trimming took 10 bases from V and 8 from J, leaving 18 bases between them. The CDR3 spans 12 residues. From germline, CDR1 is MDHEN and CDR2 SYDVKM. The CDR3 is CATQGVPYKQYF. CDR3 coding DNA: TGTGCCACCCAGGGTGTCCCGTACAAGCAGTACTTC.

A single count supports this clone. The CDR3: CSVDWLGRGAFF. The CDR3 bases are TGCAGCGTTGATTGGTTGGGGCGGGGAGCTTTCTTT. The chain uses TRBV29-1 and TRBJ1-1, with a possible D match to TRBD1 (5 bases). CDR3 length: 12 amino acids. Trimming removed 3 bases at V and 10 bases at J, with 15 bases between. Germline CDR1 and CDR2: SQVTM and ANQGSEA.

This rearrangement joins TRBV5-4 to TRBJ2-2, with 12 bases lining up with TRBD2. After removal of 2 bases from V and 3 bases from J, the junction contained 5 bases not matched to a gene. The CDR3 is 17 amino acids. Germline V gives CDR1 SGHNT, CDR2 YYREEE (reference sequence). The CDR3 reads CASSLSSGRAYTGELFF. The CDR3 bases are TGTGCCAGCAGCTTATCTAGCGGGAGGGCCTACACCGGGGAGCTGTTTTTT.

V gene TRBV11-2 combines with J gene TRBJ1-1; TRBD1 matches at 9 bases. The CDR3 is made up of 15 amino acids. Losses at the gene ends were 4 bases for V and 2 bases for J; bases not matched to a gene: 5. The germline gives CDR1 SGHAT, CDR2 FQNNGV. In DNA, the CDR3 is TGTGCCAGCAGCTCGGGACAGGGAAGCAACACTGAAGCTTTCTTT. Amino acids: CASSSGQGSNTEAFF.

The DNA for the CDR3 is TGTGCCAGCAGAATCTCGGGACTAGCGGGGGAGACCCAGTACTTC. It specifies CASRISGLAGETQYF. The chain joins TRBV28 to TRBJ2-5; 13 bases map to TRBD2. The CDR3 has 15 amino acids. CDR1 and CDR2 (germline): MDHEN, SYDVKM. V dropped 6 bases and J dropped 5; count of bases not matched to a gene: 6.

The rearrangement links TRBV2 to TRBJ1-1; D may be TRBD1 (5 bases). The CDR3 is made up of 14 amino acids. Trimming stripped 8 bases from V and 2 bases from J, with 15 bases between. Germline V CDR1 and CDR2: SNHLY, FYNNEI. This CDR3 reads CASSSETVNTEAFF. The CDR3 nucleotides read TGTGCCAGCTCCTCCGAGACAGTTAACACTGAAGCTTTCTTT.

V is TRBV7-3 and J is TRBJ2-1; perhaps TRBD1 as D (5 bases). Trimming took 5 bases from V and 4 from J, leaving 18 bases between them. This CDR3 is 16 amino acids long. The germline gives CDR1 SGHTA, CDR2 FQGTGA. This CDR3 is CASSPRGTLNYNEQFF. The CDR3 DNA reads as TGTGCCAGCAGCCCTAGGGGCACCCTAAATTACAATGAGCAGTTCTTC.

The gene calls are TRBV10-3 and TRBJ2-1; 8 bases map to TRBD1. J was trimmed by 3 bases and V by 1 base; bases with no gene match: 5. The germline V gene has CDR1 ENHRY and CDR2 SYGVKD. This CDR3 has 16 residues. The DNA for the CDR3 is TGTGCCATCAGTGAGTTGACAGGGGACAACTACAATGAGCAGTTCTTC. Translated: CAISELTGDNYNEQFF.

CDR3 loop: CAWSRGTETQYF. The CDR3 nucleotides read TGTGCCTGGAGTCGCGGGACGGAGACCCAGTACTTC. This chain links TRBV30 with TRBJ2-5, with D perhaps TRBD2 (6 bases). V shed 2 bases and J shed 5 bases, with 9 bases lying between them. The CDR3 runs 12 residues. The germline CDR1 and CDR2 sequences are GTSNPN and SVGIG (reference sequence).

The chain links TRBV27 to TRBJ2-5, with D maybe TRBD2 (6 bases). The CDR3 runs to 15 residues. The V end lost 5 bases, the J end lost 5 bases, and 18 bases lay between the germline ends. CDR1 and CDR2 (germline): MNHEY, SMNVEV (reference sequence). In DNA form, the CDR3 reads TGTGCCAGCAGTCCCCAAGCGGGCCTGGGGGAGACCCAGTACTTC. It translates to CASSPQAGLGETQYF.

This clone was picked up a small number of times. The chain uses TRBV6-1 and TRBJ2-5; 7 bases match TRBD2. The closer fit of TRBJ2-7 to the DNA end suggests the J call may be wrong. The CDR3 loop spans 14 amino acids. Germline loops: CDR1 MNHNS, CDR2 SASEGT. CDR3 amino acids: CASGEAGTKYEQYF. CDR3 DNA sequence: TGTGCCAGCGGCGAGGCAGGGACTAAATACGAGCAGTACTTC.

This chain joins TRBV27 and TRBJ1-6; 8 nucleotides agree with TRBD1. V was clipped by 6 bases and J by 8 bases; unmatched bases: 6. CDR3 size: 14 residues. Germline CDR1 reads MNHEY; CDR2 reads SMNVEV (reference sequence). CDR3 loop: CASSLDRGHSPLHF. The DNA of the CDR3 is TGTGCCAGCAGCCTTGACAGGGGACATTCACCCCTCCACTTT.

V is TRBV11-2 and J is TRBJ2-7; a weak D match, TRBD1 (6 bases). Trimming stripped 6 bases from V and 2 bases from J, with 14 bases between. The CDR3 is 14 amino acids. Germline-derived CDR1 and CDR2 are SGHAT and FQNNGV. This CDR3 reads CASSRQDPPYEQYF. CDR3 nucleotides: TGTGCCAGCAGTCGACAGGACCCTCCCTACGAGCAGTACTTC.

The V and J genes are TRBV7-2 and TRBJ2-7; TRBD2 matches 12 bases. J was trimmed by 2 bases and V by 4 bases; bases with no gene match: 3. The CDR3 covers 15 residues. Germline assignment: CDR1 SGHTA and CDR2 FQGNSA. CDR3 nucleotide sequence: TGTGCCAGCAGCTCAGGACTAGCGGGGACCTACGAGCAGTACTTC. It codes for CASSSGLAGTYEQYF. The full variable domain, with the rest looked up from reference TRBV7-2 and TRBJ2-7, is GAGVSQSPSNKVTEKGKDVELRCDPISGHTALYWYRQSLGQGLEFLIYFQGNSAPDKSGLPSDRFSAERTGGSVSTLTIQRTQQEDSAVYLCASSSGLAGTYEQYFGPGTRLTVT.

The chain is built from TRBV29-1 and TRBJ2-5; TRBD1 agrees at 8 bases. Germline V gene lookup returns CDR1 SQVTM and CDR2 ANQGSEA. V was clipped by 5 bases and J by 11 bases; unmatched bases: 7. CDR3 size: 11 residues. In DNA form, the CDR3 reads TGCAGCGTTCAGGGGGCGGGTGAGCAGTACTTC. Protein product: CSVQGAGEQYF.

The rearrangement links TRBV7-2 to TRBJ1-1; D is perhaps TRBD1 (6 bases). Germline V CDR1 and CDR2: SGHTA, FQGNSA. CDR3 length: 15 residues. Trimming left V 4 bases short and J 0 bases short, with 12 bases between. CDR3 region: CASSSRTGLNTEAFF. In nucleotides, the CDR3 is TGTGCCAGCAGCTCACGAACAGGGTTGAACACTGAAGCTTTCTTT.

The rearrangement uses TRBV7-8 and TRBJ1-4; 11 nucleotides align to TRBD1. Germline CDR1 reads SGHVS; CDR2 reads FQNEAQ. V was clipped by 4 bases and J by 10 bases; unmatched bases: 8. The CDR3 runs to 15 residues. CDR3 amino acids: CASSSYRDRGGKLFF. CDR3 DNA sequence: TGTGCCAGCAGCTCATACCGGGACAGGGGGGGAAAACTGTTTTTT.

The chain couples TRBV6-1 to TRBJ1-4, with 9 bases lining up with TRBD1. After removal of 0 bases from V and 10 bases from J, the junction contained 6 bases not matched to a gene. The CDR3 length is 15 residues. Germline V gene sequence: CDR1 MNHNS, CDR2 SASEGT. CDR3 sequence: CASSEAGTGFRKLFF. The CDR3 bases are TGTGCCAGCAGTGAAGCCGGGACAGGGTTTCGAAAACTGTTTTTT.

This rearrangement joins TRBV11-2 to TRBJ1-4; 8 bases align to TRBD1. Losses at the gene ends were 6 bases for V and 7 bases for J; bases not matched to a gene: 4. Germline V CDR1 and CDR2: SGHAT, FQNNGV. This CDR3 spans 13 amino acids. In DNA form, the CDR3 reads TGTGCCAGCAGGGCAGGGGGCTTTGAAAAACTGTTTTTT. Residues: CASRAGGFEKLFF.

This clone was seen a single time. The J gene is TRBJ2-5, the V gene TRBV18, with D tentatively TRBD1 (5 bases). CDR3 size: 13 residues. Trimming removed 3 bases at V and 1 base at J, with 6 bases between. The germline V gene has CDR1 KGHSH and CDR2 LQKENI. The CDR3 sequence: CASSPRVQETQYF. Written as DNA, the CDR3 is TGTGCCAGCTCACCCAGGGTCCAAGAGACCCAGTACTTC.

The chain carries TRBV4-1 and TRBJ2-7, with 16 bases fitting TRBD2. V lost 4 bases to trimming and J lost 2 bases; unmatched junction nucleotides: 5. CDR1 is MGHRA, CDR2 YSYEKL, per germline. There are 17 residues in the CDR3. This CDR3 reads CASSPQGLAGGPYEQYF. The DNA of the CDR3 is TGCGCCAGCAGCCCCCAGGGACTAGCGGGAGGGCCCTACGAGCAGTACTTC.

The rearrangement uses TRBV9 and TRBJ2-7, with 9 bases that match TRBD1. CDR1 is SGDLS, CDR2 YYNGEE, per germline. V shed 4 bases, J shed 6 bases, and the junction held 8 bases outside the gene matches. The CDR3 covers 14 residues. CDR3 DNA: TGTGCCAGCAGCATCACAGGGGGCGGGGGCGAGCAGTACTTC. Protein product: CASSITGGGGEQYF.

The V and J genes are TRBV4-2 and TRBJ1-2; tentative D call: TRBD1 (6 bases). The V and J ends lost 3 bases and 7 bases respectively, with 21 bases between them. In germline, CDR1 is LGHNA, CDR2 YNFKEQ. There are 16 residues in the CDR3. CDR3 sequence: CASSHPGQGLSGGYTF. The CDR3 DNA reads TGTGCCAGCAGCCATCCTGGGCAGGGGCTTTCGGGTGGCTACACCTTC.

The chain links TRBV5-1 to TRBJ2-7, with 9 bases fitting TRBD2. V was clipped by 4 bases and J by 5 bases; unmatched bases: 13. CDR1 and CDR2 from the germline V gene are SGHRS and YFSETQ. The CDR3 runs to 16 residues. Written as DNA, the CDR3 is TGCGCCAGCAGCCTCTCAGGGCGGGGGGGACGAGACGAGCAGTACTTC. Translating it yields CASSLSGRGGRDEQYF. Variable domain in full (rest from reference TRBV5-1 and TRBJ2-7): KAGVTQTPRYLIKTRGQQVTLSCSPISGHRSVSWYQQTPGQGLQFLFEYFSETQRNKGNFPGRFSGRQFSNSRSEMNVSTLELGDSALYLCASSLSGRGGRDEQYFGPGTRLTVT.

CDR3 sequence reads: CASSLEGMDTIYF. The DNA for the CDR3 is TGCGCCAGCAGCTTGGAGGGGATGGACACCATATATTTT. The chain links TRBV5-1 to TRBJ1-3, with a weak D call TRBD1 (5 bases). The CDR3 length is 13 residues. Trimming stripped 0 bases from V and 8 bases from J, with 9 bases between. Germline CDR1 reads SGHRS; CDR2 reads YFSETQ. The complete variable domain, with remaining parts taken from reference TRBV5-1 and TRBJ1-3, reads KAGVTQTPRYLIKTRGQQVTLSCSPISGHRSVSWYQQTPGQGLQFLFEYFSETQRNKGNFPGRFSGRQFSNSRSEMNVSTLELGDSALYLCASSLEGMDTIYFGEGSWLTVV.

This clone appeared a single time. This chain connects TRBV28 to TRBJ1-1; a weak D match, TRBD1 (6 bases). Germline V gene sequence: CDR1 MDHEN, CDR2 SYDVKM. This CDR3 has 16 amino acids. The ends were cut back, 3 bases at V and 8 bases at J, with 22 bases in the middle. The CDR3, as DNA: TGTGCCAGCAGTTTGTCTGGGAAGGGGGTGCCTCACGAAGCTTTCTTT. Protein sequence: CASSLSGKGVPHEAFF. Together with reference TRBV28 and TRBJ1-1, the CDR3 gives the full variable domain: DVKVTQSSRYLVKRTGEKVFLECVQDMDHENMFWYRQDPGLGLRLIYFSYDVKMKEKGDIPEGYSVSREKKERFSLILESASTNQTSMYLCASSLSGKGVPHEAFFGQGTRLTVV.